This T cell receptor (beta chain) derives from a study of shared clonotypes between healthy human individuals. Notes on the study in general: Clonotype sharing among the donors was expected to vary with sequencing depth.

A note on this clone: Its target is unknown.

Assay execution took place at the deep level. For each subset, genomic DNA was distributed in equal portions over several immunoSEQ plates. Using ten immunoSEQ deep assay plates, investigators sequenced unsorted PBMC DNA. This table comes from immunoSEQ multiplex PCR, and its TCRdb copy is limited to in-frame clones, with some not included. The data contain about half a million clones, about 76% of them seen just once; the ten biggest clones take up less than 15%. The CDR3 covers 13 residues. V lost 4 bases, J lost 8 bases, and 14 bases lay in between. Germline lookup yields CDR1 SGHDN and CDR2 FVKESK.

Sequenced: PBMCs. The receptor comes from a woman between 35 and 50 years old in good health. Some clones in this sample may be carry-over from other donors' samples. The rearrangement uses TRBV14 and TRBJ1-2; D gene uncertain. The CDR3 region has the DNA TGTGCCAGCAGCCCGACTACGGGAGGCGGCTACACCTTC. Translating gives CASSPTTGGGYTF.